The clone carrying this T cell receptor (beta chain) occurred a few times. Participants comprised healthy donors of bone marrow. This sample stems from a study of cytomegalovirus exposure and HLA in healthy donors. V lost 7 bases and J lost 5, with 6 bases in between. The CDR3 runs 11 residues. Germline CDR1 reads SNHLY; CDR2 reads FYNNEI. It was with 60 Vbeta and 13 Jbeta primers that the PCR ran. Clones were sequenced by immunoSEQ multiplex PCR, and TCRdb holds only the in-frame ones, with some missing. The data contain about 170,000 clones, 76% of them seen just once; the ten biggest clones take up 0.6% to 0.95%.

The chain employs TRBV2 and TRBJ2-1, with D unclear. The origin of this receptor is a female donor in good health and CMV-seronegative. Specimen: PBMCs. The CDR3 DNA is TGTGCCAGCACACGAGACAATGAGCAGTTCTTC. Protein product: CASTRDNEQFF.